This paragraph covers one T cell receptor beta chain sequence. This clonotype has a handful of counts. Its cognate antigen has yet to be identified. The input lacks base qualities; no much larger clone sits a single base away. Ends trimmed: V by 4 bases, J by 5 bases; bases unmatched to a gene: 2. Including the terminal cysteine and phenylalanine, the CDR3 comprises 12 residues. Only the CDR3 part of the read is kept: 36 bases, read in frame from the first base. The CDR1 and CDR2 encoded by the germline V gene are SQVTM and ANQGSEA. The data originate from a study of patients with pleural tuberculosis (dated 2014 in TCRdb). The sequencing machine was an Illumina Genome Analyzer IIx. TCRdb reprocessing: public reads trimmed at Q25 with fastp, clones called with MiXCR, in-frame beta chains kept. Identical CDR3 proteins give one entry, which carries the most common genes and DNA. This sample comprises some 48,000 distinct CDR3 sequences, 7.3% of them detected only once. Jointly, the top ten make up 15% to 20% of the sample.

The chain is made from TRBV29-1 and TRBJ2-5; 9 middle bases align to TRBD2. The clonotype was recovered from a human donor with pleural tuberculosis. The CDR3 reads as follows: CSVGTSDETQYF. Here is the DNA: TGCAGCGTTGGGACTAGCGATGAGACCCAGTACTTC.